This record concerns one T cell receptor (beta chain) sequence. Antigen specificity is unknown. The sample comes from a study of T cell responses to AZD1222 COVID-19 vaccine. The study, taken as a whole, reports: Donors were mostly white British, more females; clonal diversity possibly underestimated.

The CDR3 has 14 residues. The germline V and J ends were trimmed by 4 bases and 4 bases, with 12 bases remaining between them. Germline assignment: CDR1 SGHDT and CDR2 YYEEEE. Clones were sequenced by immunoSEQ multiplex PCR, and TCRdb holds only the in-frame ones, with some missing. Here the sample spans about 75,000 clones, approximately 88% being singletons. The sequencing used peripheral blood, collected 28 days after the second dose of the MenACWY control vaccine. The chain uses TRBV5-6 and TRBJ1-3; possible D gene TRBD1, 5 bases. This TCR derives from an adult who received the MenACWY meningococcal vaccine as a control. CDR3 sequence reads: CASSAPGRGNTIYF. CDR3 nucleotides: TGTGCCAGCAGCGCCCCGGGGCGCGGAAACACCATATATTTT.